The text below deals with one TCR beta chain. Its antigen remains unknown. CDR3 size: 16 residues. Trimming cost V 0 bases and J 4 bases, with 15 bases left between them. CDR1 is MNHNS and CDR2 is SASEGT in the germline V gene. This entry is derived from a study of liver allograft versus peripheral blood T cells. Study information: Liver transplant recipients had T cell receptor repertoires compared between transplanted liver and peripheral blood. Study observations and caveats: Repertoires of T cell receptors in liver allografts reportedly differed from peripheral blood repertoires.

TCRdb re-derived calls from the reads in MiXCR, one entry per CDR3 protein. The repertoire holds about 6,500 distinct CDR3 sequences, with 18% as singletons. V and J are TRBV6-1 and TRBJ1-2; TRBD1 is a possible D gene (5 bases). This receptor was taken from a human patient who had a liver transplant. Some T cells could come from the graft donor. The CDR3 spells CASSEAQGGTSYGYTF. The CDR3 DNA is TGTGCCAGCAGTGAAGCCCAGGGAGGGACGAGCTATGGCTACACCTTC.